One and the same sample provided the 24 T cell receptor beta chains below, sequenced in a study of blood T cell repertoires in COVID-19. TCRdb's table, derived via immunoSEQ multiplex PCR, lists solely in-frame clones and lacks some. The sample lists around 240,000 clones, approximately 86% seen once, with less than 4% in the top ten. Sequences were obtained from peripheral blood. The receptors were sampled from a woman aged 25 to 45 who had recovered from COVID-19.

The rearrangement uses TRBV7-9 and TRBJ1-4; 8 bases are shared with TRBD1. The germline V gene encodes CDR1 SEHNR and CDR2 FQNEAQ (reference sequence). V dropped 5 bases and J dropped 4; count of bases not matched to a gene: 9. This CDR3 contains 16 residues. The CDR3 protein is CASSQWQGAINEKLFF. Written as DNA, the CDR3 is TGTGCCAGCAGCCAATGGCAGGGGGCCATTAATGAAAAACTGTTTTTT.

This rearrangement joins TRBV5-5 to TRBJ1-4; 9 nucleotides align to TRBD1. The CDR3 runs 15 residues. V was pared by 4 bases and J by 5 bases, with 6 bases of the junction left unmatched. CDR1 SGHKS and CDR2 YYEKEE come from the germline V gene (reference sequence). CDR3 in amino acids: CASSPVGQGNEKLFF. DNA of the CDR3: TGTGCCAGCAGCCCGGTGGGACAGGGAAATGAAAAACTGTTTTTT.

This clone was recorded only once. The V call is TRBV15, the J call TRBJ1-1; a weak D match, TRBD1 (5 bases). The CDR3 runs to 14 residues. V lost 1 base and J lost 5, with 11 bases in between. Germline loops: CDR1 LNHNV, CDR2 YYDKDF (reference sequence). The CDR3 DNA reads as TGTGCCACCAGCAGAGCCAGGGTTCGGACTGAAGCTTTCTTT. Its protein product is CATSRARVRTEAFF. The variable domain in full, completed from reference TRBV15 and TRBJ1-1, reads DAMVIQNPRYQVTQFGKPVTLSCSQTLNHNVMYWYQQKSSQAPKLLFHYYDKDFNNEADTPDNFQSRRPNTSFCFLDIRSPGLGDTAMYLCATSRARVRTEAFFGQGTRLTVV.

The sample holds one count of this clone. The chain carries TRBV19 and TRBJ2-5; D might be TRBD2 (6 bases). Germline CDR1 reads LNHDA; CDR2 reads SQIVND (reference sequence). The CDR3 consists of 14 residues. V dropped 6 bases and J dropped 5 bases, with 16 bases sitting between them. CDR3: CASSREPSWETQYF. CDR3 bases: TGTGCCAGTAGCCGGGAGCCCTCTTGGGAGACCCAGTACTTC.

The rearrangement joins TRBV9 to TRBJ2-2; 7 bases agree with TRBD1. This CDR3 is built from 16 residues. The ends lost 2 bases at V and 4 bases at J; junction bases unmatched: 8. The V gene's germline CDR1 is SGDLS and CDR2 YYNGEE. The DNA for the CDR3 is TGTGCCAGCAGCGTGGAGACAGGGCTTGGCACCGGGGAGCTGTTTTTT. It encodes CASSVETGLGTGELFF. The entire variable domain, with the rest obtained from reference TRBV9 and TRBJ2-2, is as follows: DSGVTQTPKHLITATGQRVTLRCSPRSGDLSVYWYQQSLDQGLQFLIQYYNGEERAKGNILERFSAQQFPDLHSELNLSSLELGDSALYFCASSVETGLGTGELFFGEGSRLTVL.

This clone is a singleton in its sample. The CDR3 is CAWRDFVFTGIRGYTF. The CDR3 nucleotides read TGTGCCTGGAGGGACTTCGTTTTCACAGGGATTAGGGGCTACACCTTC. V is TRBV30 and J is TRBJ1-2, with D possibly being TRBD1 (6 bases). This CDR3 comprises 16 residues. From germline, CDR1 is GTSNPN and CDR2 SVGIG (reference sequence). Trimming cost V 3 bases and J 8 bases, with 25 bases left between them.

CDR3 coding DNA: TGTGCCAGCTCACCGCCGACAGGGTACGAGCAGTACTTC. Translation: CASSPPTGYEQYF. The V call is TRBV18, the J call TRBJ2-7, with 7 nucleotides matching TRBD1. The CDR3 sequence is 13 residues long. Per the germline V gene, CDR1 is KGHSH and CDR2 is LQKENI. The V segment lost 3 bases and the J segment 4 bases; nucleotides outside the gene matches: 3.

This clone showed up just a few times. The CDR3: CASSEAGEGNQPQHF. CDR3 coding DNA: TGTGCCAGCAGTGAAGCCGGAGAGGGCAATCAGCCCCAGCATTTT. The chain carries TRBV6-1 and TRBJ1-5; D call uncertain. Per the germline V gene, CDR1 is MNHNS and CDR2 is SASEGT. The V and J ends lost 0 bases and 2 bases respectively, with 8 bases between them. CDR3 length: 15 residues.

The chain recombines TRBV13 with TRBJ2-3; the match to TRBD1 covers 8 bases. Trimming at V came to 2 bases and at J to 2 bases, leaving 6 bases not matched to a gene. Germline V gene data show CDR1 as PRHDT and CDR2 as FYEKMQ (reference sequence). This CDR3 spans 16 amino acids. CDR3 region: CASSLPTGGYTDTQYF. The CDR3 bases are TGTGCCAGCAGCTTACCCACAGGGGGTTACACAGATACGCAGTATTTT.

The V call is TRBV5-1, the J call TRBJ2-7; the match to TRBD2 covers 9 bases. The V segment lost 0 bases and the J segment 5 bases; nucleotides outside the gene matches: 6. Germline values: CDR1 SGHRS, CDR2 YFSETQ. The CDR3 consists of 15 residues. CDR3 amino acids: CASSLAGGGGDEQYF. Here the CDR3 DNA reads TGCGCCAGCAGCTTGGCAGGCGGGGGGGGAGACGAGCAGTACTTC.

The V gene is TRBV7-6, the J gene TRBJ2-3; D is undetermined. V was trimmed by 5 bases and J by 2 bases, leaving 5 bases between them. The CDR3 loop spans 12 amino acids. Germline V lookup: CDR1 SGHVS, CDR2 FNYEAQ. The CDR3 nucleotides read TGTGCCAGCAGCATCTACACAGATACGCAGTATTTT. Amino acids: CASSIYTDTQYF. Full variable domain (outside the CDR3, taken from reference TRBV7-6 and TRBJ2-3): GAGVSQSPRYKVTKRGQDVALRCDPISGHVSLYWYRQALGQGPEFLTYFNYEAQQDKSGLPNDRFSAERPEGSISTLTIQRTEQRDSAMYRCASSIYTDTQYFGPGTRLTVL.

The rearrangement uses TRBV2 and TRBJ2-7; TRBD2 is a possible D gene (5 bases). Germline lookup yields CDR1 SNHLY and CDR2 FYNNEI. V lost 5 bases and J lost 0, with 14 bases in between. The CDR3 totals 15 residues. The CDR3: CASSYRGLPSYEQYF. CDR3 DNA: TGTGCCAGCAGTTACCGGGGTCTTCCCTCCTACGAGCAGTACTTC.

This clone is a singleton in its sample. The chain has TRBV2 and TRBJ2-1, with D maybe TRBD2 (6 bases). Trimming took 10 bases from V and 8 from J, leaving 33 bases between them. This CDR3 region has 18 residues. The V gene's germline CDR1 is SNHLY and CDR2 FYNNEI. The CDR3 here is CATSWPGRHKSWKDEQFF. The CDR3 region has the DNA TGTGCCACGTCATGGCCCGGGAGACATAAGAGCTGGAAGGATGAGCAGTTCTTC.

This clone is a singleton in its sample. CDR3 residues: CASSESWTVSNQPQHF. In DNA, the CDR3 is TGTGCCAGCAGTGAATCGTGGACAGTTAGCAATCAGCCCCAGCATTTT. This chain links TRBV6-1 with TRBJ1-5; weak D call: TRBD1 (6 bases). V shed 2 bases and J shed 0 bases, with 11 bases lying between them. Per the germline V gene, CDR1 is MNHNS and CDR2 is SASEGT. The CDR3 runs to 16 residues.

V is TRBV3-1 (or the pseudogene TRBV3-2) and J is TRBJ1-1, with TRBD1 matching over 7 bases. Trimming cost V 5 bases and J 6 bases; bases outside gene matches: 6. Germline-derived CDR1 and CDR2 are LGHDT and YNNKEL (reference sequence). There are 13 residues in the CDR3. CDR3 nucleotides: TGTGCCAGCAGCTTACAGGGGTGGGCTGAAGCTTTCTTT. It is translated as CASSLQGWAEAFF.

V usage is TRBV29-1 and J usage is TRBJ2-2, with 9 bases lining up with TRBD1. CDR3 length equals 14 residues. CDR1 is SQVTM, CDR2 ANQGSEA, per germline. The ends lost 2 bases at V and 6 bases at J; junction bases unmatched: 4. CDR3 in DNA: TGCAGCGTTGAAAACCGGGACAGGGCCGGGGAGCTGTTTTTT. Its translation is CSVENRDRAGELFF.

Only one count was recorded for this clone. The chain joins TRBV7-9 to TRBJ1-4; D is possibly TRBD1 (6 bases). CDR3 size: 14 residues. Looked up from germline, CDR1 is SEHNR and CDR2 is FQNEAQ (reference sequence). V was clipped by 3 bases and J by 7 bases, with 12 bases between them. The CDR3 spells CASSFEGEVEKLFF. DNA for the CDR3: TGTGCCAGCAGCTTTGAGGGGGAAGTTGAAAAACTGTTTTTT.

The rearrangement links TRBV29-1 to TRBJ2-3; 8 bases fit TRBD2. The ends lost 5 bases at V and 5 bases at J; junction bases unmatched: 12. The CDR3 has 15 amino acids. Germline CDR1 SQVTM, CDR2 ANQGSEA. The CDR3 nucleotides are TGCAGCGTTAGAATTATAGCGGGGCCACGAGATACGCAGTATTTT. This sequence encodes CSVRIIAGPRDTQYF.

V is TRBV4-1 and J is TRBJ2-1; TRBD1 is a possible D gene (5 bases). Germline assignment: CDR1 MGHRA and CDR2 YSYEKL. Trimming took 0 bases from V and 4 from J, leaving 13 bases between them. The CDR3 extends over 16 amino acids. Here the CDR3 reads CASSQDQWGSYNEQFF. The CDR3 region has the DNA TGCGCCAGCAGCCAAGATCAGTGGGGCTCTTACAATGAGCAGTTCTTC.

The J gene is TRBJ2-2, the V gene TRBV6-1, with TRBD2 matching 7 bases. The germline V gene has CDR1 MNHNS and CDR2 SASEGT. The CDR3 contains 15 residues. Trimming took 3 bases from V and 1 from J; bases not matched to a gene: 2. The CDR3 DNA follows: TGTGCCAGCAGTGAGGCTAGCGGGAACACCGGGGAGCTGTTTTTT. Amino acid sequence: CASSEASGNTGELFF.

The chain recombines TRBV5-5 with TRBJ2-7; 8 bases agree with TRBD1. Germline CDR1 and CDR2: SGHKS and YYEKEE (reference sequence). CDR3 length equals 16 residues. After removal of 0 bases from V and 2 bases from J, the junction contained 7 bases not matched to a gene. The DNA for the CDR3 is TGTGCCAGCAGCTTGGCCCTGGGACAGGCCACCTACGAGCAGTACTTC. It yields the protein CASSLALGQATYEQYF.

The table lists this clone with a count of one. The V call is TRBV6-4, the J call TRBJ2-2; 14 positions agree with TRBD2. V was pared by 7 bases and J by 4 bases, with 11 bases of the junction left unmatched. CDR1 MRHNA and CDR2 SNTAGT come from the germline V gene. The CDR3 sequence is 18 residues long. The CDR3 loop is CASTPGLAGVLFTGELFF. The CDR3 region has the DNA TGTGCCAGCACCCCGGGACTAGCGGGGGTCTTATTCACCGGGGAGCTGTTTTTT.

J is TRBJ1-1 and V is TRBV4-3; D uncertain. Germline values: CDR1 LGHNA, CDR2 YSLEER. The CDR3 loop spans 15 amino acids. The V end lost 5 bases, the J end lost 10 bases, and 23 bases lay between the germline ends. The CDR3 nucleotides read TGCGCCAGCAGCGAAGGCGGAGGGAGGAAAAGCGGAGCTTTCTTT. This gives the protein CASSEGGGRKSGAFF.

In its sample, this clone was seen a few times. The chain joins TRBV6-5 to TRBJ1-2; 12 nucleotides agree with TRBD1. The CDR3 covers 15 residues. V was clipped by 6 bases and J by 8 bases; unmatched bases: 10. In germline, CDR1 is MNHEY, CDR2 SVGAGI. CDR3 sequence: CASRRPGQGALGYTF. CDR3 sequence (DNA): TGTGCCAGCAGGAGACCGGGACAGGGGGCGTTGGGCTACACCTTC.